This paragraph reports one T cell receptor (beta chain). Its antigen is unknown. These data are taken from a study of T cells after yellow fever vaccination. Regarding the study as a whole: The study re-detected most primary-vaccination clones after the booster (roughly 96% CD4, around 90% CD8). Weaker overall, the secondary response nonetheless peaked faster (day 5 versus 15). Of the clonotypes, a small share occurred in both CD4 and CD8 compartments.

TCRdb re-called the 5' RACE reads with MiXCR, one entry per CDR3 protein. This sample yields 500,000 to 550,000 distinct CDR3 sequences, of which 21% are seen a single time; around 16% belongs to the top ten. CDR1 LGHNA and CDR2 YSLEER come from the germline V gene. The CDR3 is 14 residues long. V was clipped by 2 bases and J by 2 bases, with 8 bases between them. The chain employs TRBV4-3 and TRBJ2-3; D ambiguous. The source material was PBMCs, sampled approximately 20 days after the first yellow fever vaccination. The source is a man in his late teens or twenties who received the YFV17D yellow fever vaccine. CDR3: CASSQSVLTDTQYF. CDR3 bases: TGCGCCAGCAGCCAAAGTGTTCTCACAGATACGCAGTATTTT.